This T cell receptor (beta chain) appears in the sequencing data of a study of T cells in tuberculosis. Study summary: The T cells targeted glucose monomycolate, a mycobacterial lipid, via CD1B.

This CDR3 is 16 amino acids long. Germline-derived CDR1 and CDR2 are GTSNPN and SVGIG (reference sequence). V gave up 1 base and J gave up 5 bases, with 18 bases separating them. Profiling relied on immunoSEQ multiplex PCR, and the TCRdb table lists in-frame clones only, not all of them. The data contain 35,000 to 50,000 clones, about 94% of them singletons. Sequenced sample: PBMCs. The sequence was obtained from a donor aged 10-29 years with latent tuberculosis or without tuberculosis infection. Some clones in this sample may be carry-over from other donors' samples. This rearrangement joins TRBV30 to TRBJ2-1, with no clear D. CDR3: CAWSENPENVNNEQFF. For the CDR3, the DNA is TGTGCCTGGAGTGAGAATCCGGAGAACGTCAACAATGAGCAGTTCTTC.